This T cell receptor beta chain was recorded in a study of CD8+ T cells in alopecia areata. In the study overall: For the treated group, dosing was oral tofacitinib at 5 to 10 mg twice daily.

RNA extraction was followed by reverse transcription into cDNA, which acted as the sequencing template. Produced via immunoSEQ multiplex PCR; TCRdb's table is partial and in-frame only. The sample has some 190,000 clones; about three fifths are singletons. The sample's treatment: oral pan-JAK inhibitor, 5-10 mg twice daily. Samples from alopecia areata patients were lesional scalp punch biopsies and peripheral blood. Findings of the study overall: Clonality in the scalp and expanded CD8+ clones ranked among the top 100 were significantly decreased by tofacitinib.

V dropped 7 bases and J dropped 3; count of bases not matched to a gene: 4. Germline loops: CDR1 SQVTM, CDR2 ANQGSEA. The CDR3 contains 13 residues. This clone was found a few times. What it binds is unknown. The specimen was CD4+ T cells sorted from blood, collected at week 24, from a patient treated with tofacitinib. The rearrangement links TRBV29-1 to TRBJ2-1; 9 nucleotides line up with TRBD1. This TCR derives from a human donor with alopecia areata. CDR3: CSAGQGLYNEQFF. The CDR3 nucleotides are TGCAGCGCTGGACAGGGGCTCTACAATGAGCAGTTCTTC.